The text below deals with one T cell receptor beta chain. The sample belongs to a study of T-cell memory formation after mild COVID-19. TCRdb analysed the 5' RACE reads with MiXCR anew, one entry per CDR3 protein. Of 300,000 to 400,000 distinct CDR3 sequences in the sample, 13% to 15% were seen once. The V and J ends lost 2 bases and 8 bases respectively, with 15 bases between them. Per the germline V gene, CDR1 is DFQATT and CDR2 is SNEGSKA (reference sequence). The CDR3 is made up of 13 amino acids. The receptor was isolated from a man younger than 35 who had mild COVID-19 (a few samples of this study predate the infection). Cell type and time point are not known. V is TRBV20-1 and J is TRBJ1-2, with D maybe TRBD1 (5 bases). Sequencing was performed on PBMCs or a T cell subset sorted from them (not recorded which). The CDR3 nucleotides are TGCAGTGCTAGAACCCAGGGAGTGCCCGGCTACACCTTC. Translation gives CSARTQGVPGYTF.